This is a list of T cell receptor beta chains from one sample in a study of blood T cells in healthy people across ages. TCRdb processed the 5' RACE reads anew with MiXCR; each CDR3 protein has one entry. The data contain some 1.6 million distinct CDR3 sequences, 30% to 40% of them singletons. Sequenced: blood. These receptors all come from a woman in her 30s in good health. CDR3s include the opening cysteine and the closing phenylalanine or tryptophan. The D gene is left open where the match is weak. Part of the rows lack a size; the others show once, few, many or a class for expanded clones.

D	size	V	J	DNA	CDR3
TRBD1	NA	TRBV4-1	TRBJ2-7	TGCGCCAGCAGCTCACGGGACAGATTCTCCTACGAGCAGTACTTC	CASSSRDRFSYEQYF
NA	NA	TRBV11-2	TRBJ2-1	TGTGCCAGCAGCTTAGTTACGGTCCGCAATGAGCAGTTCTTC	CASSLVTVRNEQFF
NA	NA	TRBV6-1	TRBJ1-6	TGTGCCAGCAGTGAAGGATTGGTGGGCAGTGCAAATTCACCCCTCCACTTT	CASSEGLVGSANSPLHF
NA	NA	TRBV5-1	TRBJ1-1	TGCGCCAGCAGCTTGGAGGCCAACCAAGCTTTCTTT	CASSLEANQAFF
NA	few	TRBV7-2	TRBJ2-3	TGTGCCAGCAGCTTAATGGCCCTCGGTACGCAGTATTTT	CASSLMALGTQYF
TRBD2	few	TRBV25-1	TRBJ2-3	TGTGCCAGCAGTCAGGATCGACTAGCGAGACGGTATGGAGATACGCAGTATTTT	CASSQDRLARRYGDTQYF
NA	once	TRBV27	TRBJ2-7	TGTGCCAGCAGTCTCGGGATAGGGGGTAACTACGAGCAGTACTTC	CASSLGIGGNYEQYF
NA	many	TRBV5-1	TRBJ2-5	TGCGCCAGCAGCTCCACGACTAGTGGAGAGACCCAGTACTTC	CASSSTTSGETQYF
NA	once	TRBV20-1	TRBJ2-7	TGCAGTGCTAGAGATCAGCGACTGAACTCCTACGAGCAGTACTTC	CSARDQRLNSYEQYF
NA	NA	TRBV29-1	TRBJ1-2	TGCAGCGTTGAAGATGGGAGGCAGGTGAACTATGGCTACACCTTC	CSVEDGRQVNYGYTF
NA	many	TRBV7-2	TRBJ2-3	TGTGCCAGCAGCTTAGTGGATACGCAGTATTTT	CASSLVDTQYF
TRBD2	NA	TRBV11-2	TRBJ2-5	TGTGCCAGCAGCTTAGAGCAGCGGGGGGCCCAGTACTTC	CASSLEQRGAQYF
NA	few	TRBV7-2	TRBJ2-3	TGTGCCAGCAGCCTCGATCCAATCAGGACAGATACGCAGTATTTT	CASSLDPIRTDTQYF
NA	few	TRBV30	TRBJ2-7	TGTGCCTGGAGTAAGGGGGAGCAGTACTTC	CAWSKGEQYF
NA	many	TRBV2	TRBJ2-7	TGTGCCAGCAGTGAAGGGACCGAGCAGTACTTC	CASSEGTEQYF
NA	NA	TRBV28	TRBJ2-4	TGTGCCAGCAGTTTGGGGGGGGCCTCCTACGAGCAGCACTTC	CASSLGGASYEQHF
TRBD2	few	TRBV7-3	TRBJ2-1	TGTGCCAGCGCCTCGGGGGGGTCCTACAATGAGCAGTTCTTC	CASASGGSYNEQFF
TRBD2	NA	TRBV9	TRBJ2-5	TGTGCCGGCAGCGGGACGGCTTCCGGGGAGACCCAGTACTTC	CAGSGTASGETQYF
NA	NA	TRBV4-2	TRBJ1-1	TGTGCCAGCAGAGGGGGGGCAGGACGGTACACTGAAGCTTTCTTT	CASRGGAGRYTEAFF
TRBD2	NA	TRBV20-1	TRBJ2-3	TGCAGTGCCCCCGGGGGGGGGAGTACGCAGTATTTT	CSAPGGGSTQYF
TRBD1	few	TRBV9	TRBJ2-7	TGTGCCAGCAGCGTAGAAGGGACAGGGATCTACGAGCAGTACTTC	CASSVEGTGIYEQYF
NA	few	TRBV20-1	TRBJ2-1	TGCAGTGCTAAAACAGAAACCCCCTACAATGAGCAGTTCTTC	CSAKTETPYNEQFF
NA	few	TRBV6-1	TRBJ2-3	TGTGCCAGCATAGTAACCAGGTCAGATACGCAGTATTTT	CASIVTRSDTQYF
NA	NA	TRBV29-1	TRBJ1-2	TGCAGCGCCCCGGTAGGGCACGGAGGCTATGGCTACACCTTC	CSAPVGHGGYGYTF
NA	once	TRBV9	TRBJ2-1	TGTGCCAGCAGCGTTAAAGGGGGTCTTGGTAATGAGCAGTTCTTC	CASSVKGGLGNEQFF
NA	NA	TRBV5-1	TRBJ2-2	TGCGCCAACAGCTTGGTTCTAGTCCTGAACACCGGGGAGCTGTTTTTT	CANSLVLVLNTGELFF
TRBD1	few	TRBV12-3/TRBV12-4	TRBJ1-3	TGTGCCAGCAGTTTAACCGGGACAGGGCCTGGAAACACCATATATTTT	CASSLTGTGPGNTIYF
NA	NA	TRBV20-1	TRBJ2-1	TGCAGTGCTAGAGTTCCTCGACTTGGGCATGAGCAGTTCTTC	CSARVPRLGHEQFF
TRBD1	NA	TRBV6-6	TRBJ2-2	TGTGCCAGCAGTTACTCGGACAGGAAGACGAACACCGGGGAGCTGTTTTTT	CASSYSDRKTNTGELFF
TRBD2	few	TRBV9	TRBJ2-3	TGTGCCAGCAGTGCCCGGGGGGGAAGCACAGATACGCAGTATTTT	CASSARGGSTDTQYF
TRBD2	NA	TRBV10-3	TRBJ2-3	TGTGCCATCAGTGATTCGAATGGACTAGCGGGGGTCACAGATACGCGGTATTTT	CAISDSNGLAGVTDTRYF
NA	few	TRBV9	TRBJ2-7	TGTGCCAGCAGCGTAGCAGTAGTCTCCTCCGAGCAGTACTTC	CASSVAVVSSEQYF
NA	NA	TRBV29-1	TRBJ2-5	TGCAGCGTTGGAGGGGCGGGGACCCAGTACTTC	CSVGGAGTQYF
NA	NA	TRBV20-1	TRBJ2-1	TGCAGTGCAAGAAGTATACGCGTCAATGAGCAGTTCTTC	CSARSIRVNEQFF
NA	NA	TRBV12-3/TRBV12-4	TRBJ1-5	TGTGCCAGCACACATCTCGGGGGACCCCAGCATTTT	CASTHLGGPQHF
TRBD1	NA	TRBV7-3	TRBJ2-1	TGTGCCAGCAGCCCCCTTGGACAGGGAGTTAACAATGAGCAGTTCTTC	CASSPLGQGVNNEQFF
NA	many	TRBV4-1	TRBJ2-5	TGCGCCAGCAGCCAGTCGAGGGGGTTAGAGACCCAGTACTTC	CASSQSRGLETQYF
TRBD1	NA	TRBV12-3/TRBV12-4	TRBJ1-2	TGTGCCAGCAGTCCCTCGACAGGGGGAGTTTTCGGCTACACCTTC	CASSPSTGGVFGYTF
TRBD2	NA	TRBV3-1	TRBJ2-1	TGTGCCAGCAGCCAAGAATCAGGGAGACTAGCGGGGGACTACAATGAGCAGTTCTTC	CASSQESGRLAGDYNEQFF
NA	NA	TRBV25-1	TRBJ2-5	TGTGCCAGCAGTAGCCAGGCGGAACTGTCGCTAGTGGAGACCCAGTACTTC	CASSSQAELSLVETQYF
TRBD2	NA	TRBV3-1	TRBJ2-7	TGTGCCAGCAGCCAAATCCGGGAGGGCCCCTACGAGCAGTACTTC	CASSQIREGPYEQYF
NA	NA	TRBV27	TRBJ2-1	TGTGCCAGCAGTTTATCGTTTCAAGGGGTCCCCTCCTACAATGAGCAGTTCTTC	CASSLSFQGVPSYNEQFF
TRBD2	few	TRBV20-1	TRBJ2-5	TGCAGTGCTAGGGAGGGGCGCTGGGGAGCGGGGGGCAACCAAGAGACCCAGTACTTC	CSAREGRWGAGGNQETQYF
TRBD2	NA	TRBV5-6	TRBJ2-3	TGTGCCAGCAGCTTGGGAACTAGCGGGGGGGCCTTCACAGATACGCAGTATTTT	CASSLGTSGGAFTDTQYF
NA	NA	TRBV7-9	TRBJ1-2	TGCGCCAGCAGCTTGGCAGACTACCATGGCTACACCTTC	CASSLADYHGYTF
NA	once	TRBV20-1	TRBJ1-5	TGCAGTGCTAGCCGGCTCGGGGGCACTAGCAATCAGCCCCAGCATTTT	CSASRLGGTSNQPQHF
NA	NA	TRBV4-1	TRBJ1-6	TGCGCCAGCAGCCAAGATGCCCAGCGGGCCCTCCACTTT	CASSQDAQRALHF
TRBD1	many	TRBV6-6	TRBJ2-7	TGTGCCAGCAGCTCTCGGACAGGGGGCTGGTACGAGCAGTACTTC	CASSSRTGGWYEQYF
NA	NA	TRBV4-1	TRBJ1-2	TGCGCCAGCAGCCAAGATTACTTGGCTGTTCGAAACTATGGCTACACCTTC	CASSQDYLAVRNYGYTF
NA	few	TRBV7-8	TRBJ2-3	TGTGCCAGCAGCACCGGCTGGGGGGGGCCTTACACAGATACGCAGTATTTT	CASSTGWGGPYTDTQYF
NA	NA	TRBV7-9	TRBJ2-5	TGTGCCAGCAGTTCGGACTCCTCTTGGGAGACCCAGTACTTC	CASSSDSSWETQYF
TRBD2	NA	TRBV30	TRBJ2-1	TGTGCCTGGAGTAAGGGACTAGCGGGCAGTGAGCAGTTCTTC	CAWSKGLAGSEQFF
NA	few	TRBV20-1	TRBJ2-7	TGCAGTGCTGGGAAAAGTAGCCGTCTTTCCGACGAGCAGTACTTC	CSAGKSSRLSDEQYF